This T cell receptor beta chain originates from a study of blood T cell repertoires in COVID-19. About the study: The samples span acute and convalescent COVID-19 from the United States, Italy and Spain. In each case, the material was cDNA or gDNA derived from T cells, B-cell-depleted T cells, or PBMCs.

In the original processing: Researchers report that nucleated cell counts were estimated from reference gene primer amplification. The repertoire was sequenced with immunoSEQ multiplex PCR; TCRdb's copy has only in-frame clones and lacks some. D and trimming were read from the DNA, whereas the V and J calls and clone size are those reported in that table. In the table there are a few hundred thousand clones, roughly 80% of which are singletons. The CDR3 consists of 15 residues. The V gene's germline CDR1 is LNHDA and CDR2 SQIVND (reference sequence). V lost 3 bases and J 5 bases, leaving 16 bases between the germline ends.

The chain has TRBV19 and TRBJ1-1; D is perhaps TRBD1 (5 bases). The sample was peripheral blood. This receptor was taken from a man in his 60s with acute or convalescent COVID-19. CDR3 sequence (DNA): TGTGCCAGTAGTATCTCGAAGGGGCTTCAGACTGAAGCTTTCTTT. Protein product: CASSISKGLQTEAFF.